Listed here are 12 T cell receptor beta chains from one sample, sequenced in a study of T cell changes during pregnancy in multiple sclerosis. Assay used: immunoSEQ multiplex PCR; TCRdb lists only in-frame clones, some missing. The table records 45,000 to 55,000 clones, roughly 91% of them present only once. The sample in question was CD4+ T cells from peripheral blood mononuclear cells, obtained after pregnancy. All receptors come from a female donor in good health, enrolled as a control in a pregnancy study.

The chain's CDR3 is CASTDRGNTEAFF. DNA for the CDR3: TGTGCCAGCACCGATAGGGGGAACACTGAAGCTTTCTTT. V usage is TRBV2 and J usage is TRBJ1-1; a weak D match, TRBD1 (5 bases). Germline-derived CDR1 and CDR2 are SNHLY and FYNNEI. V was pared by 7 bases and J by 1 base, with 10 bases between. The CDR3 loop spans 13 amino acids.

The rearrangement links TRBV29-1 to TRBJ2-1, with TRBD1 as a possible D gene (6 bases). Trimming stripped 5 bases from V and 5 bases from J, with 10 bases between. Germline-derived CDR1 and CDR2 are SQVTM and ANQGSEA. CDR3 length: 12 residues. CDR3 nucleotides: TGCAGCGTTTGGACAGTAAACAATGAGCAGTTCTTC. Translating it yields CSVWTVNNEQFF.

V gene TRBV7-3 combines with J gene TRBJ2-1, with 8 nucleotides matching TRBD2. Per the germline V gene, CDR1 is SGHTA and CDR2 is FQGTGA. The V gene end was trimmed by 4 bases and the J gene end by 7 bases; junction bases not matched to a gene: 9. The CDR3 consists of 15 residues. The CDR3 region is CASSSRGGQGNEQFF. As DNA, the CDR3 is TGTGCCAGCAGCTCCCGGGGGGGGCAGGGGAATGAGCAGTTCTTC.

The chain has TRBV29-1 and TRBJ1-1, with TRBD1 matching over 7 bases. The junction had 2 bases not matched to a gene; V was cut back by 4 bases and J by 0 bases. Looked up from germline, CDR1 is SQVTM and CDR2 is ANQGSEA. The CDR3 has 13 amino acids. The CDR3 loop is CSVAGQLNTEAFF. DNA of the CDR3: TGCAGCGTTGCGGGACAGTTGAACACTGAAGCTTTCTTT.

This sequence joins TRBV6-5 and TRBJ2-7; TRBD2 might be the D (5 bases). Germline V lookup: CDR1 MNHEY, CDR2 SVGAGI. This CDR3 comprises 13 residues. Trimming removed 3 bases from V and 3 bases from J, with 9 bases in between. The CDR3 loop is CASSYGLHYEQYF. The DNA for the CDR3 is TGTGCCAGCAGTTATGGACTCCACTACGAGCAGTACTTC.

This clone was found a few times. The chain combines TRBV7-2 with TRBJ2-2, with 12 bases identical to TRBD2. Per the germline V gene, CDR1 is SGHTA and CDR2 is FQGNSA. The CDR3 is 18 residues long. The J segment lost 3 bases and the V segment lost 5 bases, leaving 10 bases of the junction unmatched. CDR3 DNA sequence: TGTGCCAGCAGCCCGATACTAGCGGGAGGTTCCTACACCGGGGAGCTGTTTTTT. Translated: CASSPILAGGSYTGELFF.

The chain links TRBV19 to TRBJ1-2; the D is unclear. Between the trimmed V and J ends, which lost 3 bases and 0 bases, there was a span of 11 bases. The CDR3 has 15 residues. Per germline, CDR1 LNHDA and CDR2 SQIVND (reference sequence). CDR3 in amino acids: CASSMIGDTNYGYTF. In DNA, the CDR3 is TGTGCCAGTAGTATGATCGGGGATACTAACTATGGCTACACCTTC.

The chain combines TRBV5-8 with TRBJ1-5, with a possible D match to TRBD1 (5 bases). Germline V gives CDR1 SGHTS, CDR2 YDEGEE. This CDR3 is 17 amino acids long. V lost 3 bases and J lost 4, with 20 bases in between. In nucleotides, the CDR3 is TGTGCCAGCAGCTCCTCGAAGGGGTCCCTTGGGAATCAGCCCCAGCATTTT. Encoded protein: CASSSSKGSLGNQPQHF.

The CDR3: CATSITRDTDNEQFF. The CDR3 DNA sequence: TGTGCCACCAGCATAACCAGGGATACCGACAATGAGCAGTTCTTC. The chain combines TRBV15 with TRBJ2-1; the D gene is possibly TRBD1 (5 bases). Per the germline V gene, CDR1 is LNHNV and CDR2 is YYDKDF (reference sequence). CDR3 length: 15 amino acids. The ends were cut back, 4 bases at V and 5 bases at J, with 15 bases in the middle.

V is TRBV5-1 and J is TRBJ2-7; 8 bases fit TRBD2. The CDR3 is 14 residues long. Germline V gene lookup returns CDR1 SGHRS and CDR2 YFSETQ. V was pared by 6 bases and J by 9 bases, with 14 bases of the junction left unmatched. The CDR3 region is CASTGTSGSDVQYF. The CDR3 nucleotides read TGCGCCAGCACGGGTACTAGCGGATCTGATGTGCAGTACTTC.

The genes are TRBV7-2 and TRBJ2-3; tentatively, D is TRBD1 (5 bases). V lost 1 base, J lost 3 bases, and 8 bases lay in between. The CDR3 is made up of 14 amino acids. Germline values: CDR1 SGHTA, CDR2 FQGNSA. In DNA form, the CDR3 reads TGTGCCAGCAGCTTAGTCCAGGGTACAGATACGCAGTATTTT. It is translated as CASSLVQGTDTQYF.

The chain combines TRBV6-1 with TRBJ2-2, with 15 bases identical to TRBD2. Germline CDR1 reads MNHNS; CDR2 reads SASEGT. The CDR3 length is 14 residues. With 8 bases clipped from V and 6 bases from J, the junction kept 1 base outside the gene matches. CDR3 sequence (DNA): TGTGCCAGCGGACTAGCGGGGGGGTCCGGGGAGCTGTTTTTT. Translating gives CASGLAGGSGELFF.